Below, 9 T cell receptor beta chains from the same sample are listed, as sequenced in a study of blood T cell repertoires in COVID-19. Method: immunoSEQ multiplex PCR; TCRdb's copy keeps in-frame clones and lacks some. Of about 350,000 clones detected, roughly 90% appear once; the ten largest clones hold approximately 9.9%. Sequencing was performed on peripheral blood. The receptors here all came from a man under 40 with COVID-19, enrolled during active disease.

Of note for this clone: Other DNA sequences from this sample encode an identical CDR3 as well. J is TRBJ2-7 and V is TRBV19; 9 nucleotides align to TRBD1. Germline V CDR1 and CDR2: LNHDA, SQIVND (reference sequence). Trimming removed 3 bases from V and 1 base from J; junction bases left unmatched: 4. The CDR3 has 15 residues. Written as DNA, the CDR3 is TGTGCCAGTAGTATTTCCGGGACAGGGTCCTACGAGCAGTACTTC. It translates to CASSISGTGSYEQYF.

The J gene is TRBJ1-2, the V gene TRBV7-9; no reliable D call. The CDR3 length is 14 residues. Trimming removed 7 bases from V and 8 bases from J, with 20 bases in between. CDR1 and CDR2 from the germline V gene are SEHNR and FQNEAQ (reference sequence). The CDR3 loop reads CASTYEPTQGGYTF. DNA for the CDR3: TGTGCCAGCACCTATGAGCCGACTCAAGGAGGCTACACCTTC.

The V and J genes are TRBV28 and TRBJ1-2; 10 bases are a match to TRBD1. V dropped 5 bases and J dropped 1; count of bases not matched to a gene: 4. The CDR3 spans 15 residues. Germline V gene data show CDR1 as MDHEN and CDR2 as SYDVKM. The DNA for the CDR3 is TGTGCCAGCAGTCCGGGGACAGGGGTTAACTATGGCTACACCTTC. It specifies CASSPGTGVNYGYTF.

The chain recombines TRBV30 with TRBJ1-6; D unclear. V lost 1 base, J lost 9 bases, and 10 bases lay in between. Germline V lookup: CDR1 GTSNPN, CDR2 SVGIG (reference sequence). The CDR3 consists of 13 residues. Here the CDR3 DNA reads TGTGCCTGGAGTGCCAGTCATCTTTCACCCCTCCACTTT. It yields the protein CAWSASHLSPLHF. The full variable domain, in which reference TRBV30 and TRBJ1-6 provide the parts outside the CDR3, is SQTIHQWPATLVQPVGSPLSLECTVEGTSNPNLYWYRQAAGRGLQLLFYSVGIGQISSEVPQNLSASRPQDRQFILSSKKLLLSDSGFYLCAWSASHLSPLHFGNGTRLTVT.

The CDR3 region is CASSQVHPYEQYF. The CDR3 region has the DNA TGTGCCAGCAGCCAAGTCCATCCCTACGAGCAGTACTTC. The chain links TRBV3-1 (or the pseudogene TRBV3-2) to TRBJ2-7; D remains ambiguous. CDR3 length equals 13 residues. Trimming left V 1 base short and J 2 bases short, with 6 bases between. Germline V gene sequence: CDR1 LGHDT, CDR2 YNNKEL (reference sequence).

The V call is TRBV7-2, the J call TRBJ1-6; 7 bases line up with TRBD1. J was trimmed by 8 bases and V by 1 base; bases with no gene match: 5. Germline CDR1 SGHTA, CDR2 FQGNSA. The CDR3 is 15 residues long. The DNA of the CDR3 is TGTGCCAGCAGCTTAGGACAGGGAGGTCATTCACCCCTCCACTTT. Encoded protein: CASSLGQGGHSPLHF.

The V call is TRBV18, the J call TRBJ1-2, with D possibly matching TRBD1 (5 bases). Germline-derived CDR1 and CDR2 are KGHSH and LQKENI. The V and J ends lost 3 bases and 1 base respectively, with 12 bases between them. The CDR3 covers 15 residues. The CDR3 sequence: CASSPTSDSNYGYTF. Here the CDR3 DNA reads TGTGCCAGCTCACCGACATCAGACAGTAACTATGGCTACACCTTC.

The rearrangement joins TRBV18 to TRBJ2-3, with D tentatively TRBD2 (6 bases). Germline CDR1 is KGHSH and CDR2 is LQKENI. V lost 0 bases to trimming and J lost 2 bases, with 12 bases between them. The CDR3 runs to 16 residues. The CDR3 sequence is CASSPPTGLPTDTQYF. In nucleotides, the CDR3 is TGTGCCAGCTCACCACCGACGGGACTCCCCACAGATACGCAGTATTTT. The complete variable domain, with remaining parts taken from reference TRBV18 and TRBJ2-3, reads NAGVMQNPRHLVRRRGQEARLRCSPMKGHSHVYWYRQLPEEGLKFMVYLQKENIIDESGMPKERFSAEFPKEGPSILRIQQVVRGDSAAYFCASSPPTGLPTDTQYFGPGTRLTVL.

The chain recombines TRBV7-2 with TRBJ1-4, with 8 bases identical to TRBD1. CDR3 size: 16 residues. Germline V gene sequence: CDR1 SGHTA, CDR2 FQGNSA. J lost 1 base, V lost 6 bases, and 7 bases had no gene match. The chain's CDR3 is CASSLRQGRTNEKLFF. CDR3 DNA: TGTGCCAGCAGTTTAAGACAGGGGCGAACTAATGAAAAACTGTTTTTT.